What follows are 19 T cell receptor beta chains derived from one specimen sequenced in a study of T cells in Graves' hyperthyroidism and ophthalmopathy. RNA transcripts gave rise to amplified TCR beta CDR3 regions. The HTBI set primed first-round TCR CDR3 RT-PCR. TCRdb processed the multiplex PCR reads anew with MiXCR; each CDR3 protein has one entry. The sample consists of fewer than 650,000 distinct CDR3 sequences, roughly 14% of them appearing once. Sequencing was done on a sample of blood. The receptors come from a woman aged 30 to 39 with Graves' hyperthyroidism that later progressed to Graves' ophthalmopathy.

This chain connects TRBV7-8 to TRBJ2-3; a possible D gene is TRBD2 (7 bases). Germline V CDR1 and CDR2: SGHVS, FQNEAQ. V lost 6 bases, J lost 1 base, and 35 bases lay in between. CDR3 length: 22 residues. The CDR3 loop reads CASSPGADPGSRWRGRTDTQYF. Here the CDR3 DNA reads TGTGCCAGCAGTCCGGGGGCAGATCCGGGCTCAAGGTGGCGGGGGCGCACAGATACGCAGTATTTT.

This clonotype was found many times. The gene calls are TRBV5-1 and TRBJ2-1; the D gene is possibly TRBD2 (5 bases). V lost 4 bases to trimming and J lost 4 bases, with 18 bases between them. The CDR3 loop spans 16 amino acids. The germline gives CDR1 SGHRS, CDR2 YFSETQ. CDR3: CASSKTDSTPYNEQFF. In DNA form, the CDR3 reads TGCGCCAGCAGCAAAACGGACTCCACTCCTTACAATGAGCAGTTCTTC.

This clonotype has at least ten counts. CDR3 nucleotides: TGCAGCGCCGGGCGGGACAGCGTCTTGAAAGCTTTCTTT. This translates into CSAGRDSVLKAFF. The J gene is TRBJ1-1, the V gene TRBV29-1; 7 bases agree with TRBD1. Germline loops: CDR1 SQVTM, CDR2 ANQGSEA. Germline trimming cut 7 bases from V and 9 bases from J; bases unmatched to any gene: 14. CDR3 length: 13 residues.

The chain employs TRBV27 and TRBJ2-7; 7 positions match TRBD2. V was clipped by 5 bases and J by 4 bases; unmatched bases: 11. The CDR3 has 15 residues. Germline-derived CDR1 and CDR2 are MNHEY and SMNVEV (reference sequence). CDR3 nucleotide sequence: TGTGCCAGCAGTCCCCTCGAGGGAGGGGATTACGAGCAGTACTTC. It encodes CASSPLEGGDYEQYF.

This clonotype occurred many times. The chain's CDR3 is CASSKGRSGETQYF. The CDR3 nucleotides are TGTGCCAGCAGTAAAGGCAGGTCGGGGGAAACGCAGTATTTT. The chain combines TRBV12-3 or TRBV12-4 with TRBJ2-3; D may be TRBD2 (6 bases). The V and J ends lost 5 bases and 9 bases respectively, with 18 bases between them. The CDR3 is 14 amino acids.

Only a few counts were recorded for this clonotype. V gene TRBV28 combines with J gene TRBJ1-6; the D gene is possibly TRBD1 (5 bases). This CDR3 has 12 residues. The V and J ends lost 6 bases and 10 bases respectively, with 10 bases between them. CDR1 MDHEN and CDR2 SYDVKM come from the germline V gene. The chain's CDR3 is CASSHDRSPLHF. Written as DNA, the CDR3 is TGTGCCAGCAGCCACGACAGATCACCCCTCCACTTT.

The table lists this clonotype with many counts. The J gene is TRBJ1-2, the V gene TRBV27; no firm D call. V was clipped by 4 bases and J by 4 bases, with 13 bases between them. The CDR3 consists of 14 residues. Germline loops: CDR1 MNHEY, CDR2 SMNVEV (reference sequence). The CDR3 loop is CASSSSGLPYGYTF. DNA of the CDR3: TGTGCCAGCAGTTCCTCTGGCTTACCCTATGGCTACACCTTC.

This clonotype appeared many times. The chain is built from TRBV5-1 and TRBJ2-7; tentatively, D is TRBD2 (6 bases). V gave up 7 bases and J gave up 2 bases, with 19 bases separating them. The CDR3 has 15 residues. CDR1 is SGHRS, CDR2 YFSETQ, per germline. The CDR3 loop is CASGGGETGAYEQYF. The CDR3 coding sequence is TGCGCCAGCGGCGGTGGAGAGACGGGGGCCTACGAGCAGTACTTC.

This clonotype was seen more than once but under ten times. In DNA form, the CDR3 reads TGTGCCAGCAGTCTGCGGGGGTCTTACAATGAGCAGTACTTC. Its protein product is CASSLRGSYNEQYF. This rearrangement joins TRBV27 to TRBJ2-1; TRBD2 agrees at 7 bases. The J call is uncertain, as TRBJ2-7 better fits the DNA end. Germline V gene lookup returns CDR1 MNHEY and CDR2 SMNVEV (reference sequence). This CDR3 contains 14 residues.

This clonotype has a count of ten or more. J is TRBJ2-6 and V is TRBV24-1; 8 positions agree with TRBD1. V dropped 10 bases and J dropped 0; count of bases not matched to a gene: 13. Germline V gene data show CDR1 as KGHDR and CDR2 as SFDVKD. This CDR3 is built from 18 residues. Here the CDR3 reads CATDRVGTGSSGANVLTF. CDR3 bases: TGTGCCACGGACCGAGTAGGGACAGGCAGCTCTGGGGCCAACGTCCTGACTTTC.

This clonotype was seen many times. In DNA, the CDR3 is TGTGCCAGCAGCTTAGGGGTCGAGGGGAGCACAGATACGCAGTATTTT. Translating gives CASSLGVEGSTDTQYF. The chain uses TRBV11-3 and TRBJ2-3; D is possibly TRBD1 or TRBD2 (5 bases each). The CDR3 runs 16 residues. Germline CDR1 SGHNT, CDR2 YENEEA. V lost 1 base and J 0 bases, leaving 11 bases between the germline ends.

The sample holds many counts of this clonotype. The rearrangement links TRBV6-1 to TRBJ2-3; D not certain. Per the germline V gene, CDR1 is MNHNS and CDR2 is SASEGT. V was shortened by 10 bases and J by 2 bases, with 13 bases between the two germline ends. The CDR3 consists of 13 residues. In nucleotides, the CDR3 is TGTGCCACCCTACGCCCCGCCACAGATACGCAGTATTTT. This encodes CATLRPATDTQYF.

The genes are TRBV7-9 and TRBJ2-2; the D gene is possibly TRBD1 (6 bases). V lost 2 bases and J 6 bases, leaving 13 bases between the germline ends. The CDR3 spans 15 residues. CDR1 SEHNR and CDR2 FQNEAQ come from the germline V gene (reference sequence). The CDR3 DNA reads TGTGCCAGCAGCTTAATGGGGGCCGGGTCCGGGGAGCTGTTTTTT. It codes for CASSLMGAGSGELFF.

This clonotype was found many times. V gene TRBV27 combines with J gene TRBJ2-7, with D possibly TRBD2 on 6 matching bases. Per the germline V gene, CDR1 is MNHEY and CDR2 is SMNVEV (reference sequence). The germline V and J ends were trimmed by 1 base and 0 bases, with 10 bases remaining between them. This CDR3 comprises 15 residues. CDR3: CASSLFGGISYEQYF. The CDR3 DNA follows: TGTGCCAGCAGTTTATTCGGGGGAATCTCCTACGAGCAGTACTTC.

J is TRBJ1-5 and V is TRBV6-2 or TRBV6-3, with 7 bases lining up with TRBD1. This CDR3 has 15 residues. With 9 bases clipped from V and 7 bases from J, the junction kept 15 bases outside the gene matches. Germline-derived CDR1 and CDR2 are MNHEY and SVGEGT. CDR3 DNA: TGTGCCAGTGTCTTCGACAGGGAGAGAAGGCAGCCCCAGCATTTT. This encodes CASVFDRERRQPQHF.

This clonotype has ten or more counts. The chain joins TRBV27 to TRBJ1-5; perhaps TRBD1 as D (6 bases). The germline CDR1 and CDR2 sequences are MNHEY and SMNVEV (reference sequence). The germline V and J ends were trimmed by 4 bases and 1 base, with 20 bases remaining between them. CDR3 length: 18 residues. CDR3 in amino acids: CASSSAGAGISSNQPQHF. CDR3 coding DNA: TGTGCCAGCAGTTCCGCAGGGGCGGGCATTTCGAGCAATCAGCCCCAGCATTTT.

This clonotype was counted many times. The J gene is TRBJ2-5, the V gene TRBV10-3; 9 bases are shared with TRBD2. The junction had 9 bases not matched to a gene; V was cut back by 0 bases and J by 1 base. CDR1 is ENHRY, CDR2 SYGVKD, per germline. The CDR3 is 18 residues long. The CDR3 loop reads CAISESTRASGAQETQYF. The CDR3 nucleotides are TGTGCCATCAGTGAGTCGACTCGAGCTAGCGGGGCCCAAGAGACCCAGTACTTC.

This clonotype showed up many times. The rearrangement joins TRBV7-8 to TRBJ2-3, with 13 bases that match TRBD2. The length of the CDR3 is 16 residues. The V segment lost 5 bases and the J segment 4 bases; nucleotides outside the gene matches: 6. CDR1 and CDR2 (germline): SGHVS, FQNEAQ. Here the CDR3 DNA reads TGTGCCAGCAGCATACTAGCGGGAGGGAGCGCAGATACGCAGTATTTT. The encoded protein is CASSILAGGSADTQYF.

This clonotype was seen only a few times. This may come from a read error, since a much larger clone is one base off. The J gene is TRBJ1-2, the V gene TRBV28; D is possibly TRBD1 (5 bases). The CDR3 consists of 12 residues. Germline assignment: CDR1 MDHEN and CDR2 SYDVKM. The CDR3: CAGSLTDYGYTF. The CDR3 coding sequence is TGTGCCGGCAGTTTGACAGACTATGGCTACACCTTC.